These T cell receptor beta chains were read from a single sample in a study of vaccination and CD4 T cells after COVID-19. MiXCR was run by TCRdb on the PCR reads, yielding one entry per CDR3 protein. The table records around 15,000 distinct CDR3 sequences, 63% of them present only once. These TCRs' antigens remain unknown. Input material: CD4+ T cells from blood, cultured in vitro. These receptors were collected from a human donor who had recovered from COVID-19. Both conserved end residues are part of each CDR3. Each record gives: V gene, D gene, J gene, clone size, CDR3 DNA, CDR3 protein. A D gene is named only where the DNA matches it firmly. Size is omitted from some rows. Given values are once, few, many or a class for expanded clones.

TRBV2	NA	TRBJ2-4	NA	TGTGCCAGCAGTGAATCCGGGTACATTCAGTACTTC	CASSESGYIQYF
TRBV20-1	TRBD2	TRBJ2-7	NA	TGCAGCGCCTTAGCGGGATACCCGGACGAGCAGTACTTC	CSALAGYPDEQYF
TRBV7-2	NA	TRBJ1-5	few	TGTGCCAGCAGCTACGGAGGAAGTCAGCCCCAGCATTTT	CASSYGGSQPQHF
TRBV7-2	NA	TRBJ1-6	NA	TGTGCCAGCAGCTTAGCAAGACTTTCACCCCTCCACTTT	CASSLARLSPLHF
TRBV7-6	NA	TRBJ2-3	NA	TGTGCCAGCAGCGTCCGGGCCGCCCCCACAGATACGCAGTATTTT	CASSVRAAPTDTQYF
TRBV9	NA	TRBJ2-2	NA	TGTGCCAGCAGCGTAGTGAGTTCATTTACGAACACCGGGGAGCTGTTTTTT	CASSVVSSFTNTGELFF
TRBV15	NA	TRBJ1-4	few	TGTGCCACCAGCAGAGATCCGGGGGCAACTAATGAAAAACTGTTTTTT	CATSRDPGATNEKLFF
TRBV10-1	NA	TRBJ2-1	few	TGCGCCAGCAGTGAAGGGCAGGGGCCGTACAATGAGCAGTTCTTC	CASSEGQGPYNEQFF
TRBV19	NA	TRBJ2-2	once	TGTGCCAGTAGTAAAAGTGTGGGGCGGACGGCGGAGCTGTTTTTT	CASSKSVGRTAELFF
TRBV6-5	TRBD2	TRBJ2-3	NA	TGTGCCAGCAGTTACTCGAGGGGGCGGGGGGGCCCAGATACGCAGTATTTT	CASSYSRGRGGPDTQYF
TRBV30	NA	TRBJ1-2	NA	TGTGCCTGGAGTTGGGGGACATACTACGATGGCTACACCTTC	CAWSWGTYYDGYTF
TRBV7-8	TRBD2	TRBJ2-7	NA	TGTGCCAGCAGCTGGACTAGCGGGGGGAGCTCCTACGAGCAGTACTTC	CASSWTSGGSSYEQYF
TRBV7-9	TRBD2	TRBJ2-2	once	TGTGCCAGCAGCCGCTTGGGGGGGAGGACGGGATCTGCTACCGGGGAGCTGTTTTTT	CASSRLGGRTGSATGELFF
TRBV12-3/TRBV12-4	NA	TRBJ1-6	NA	TGTGCCAGCAGTTTGGTGGGGCATTCACCCCTCCACTTT	CASSLVGHSPLHF
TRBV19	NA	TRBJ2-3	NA	TGTGCCAGTCGAGAGAGTATCACAGATACGCAGTATTTT	CASRESITDTQYF
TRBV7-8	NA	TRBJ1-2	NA	TGTGCCAGCAGCTTAACCAGACTCCTTAACTATGGCTACACCTTC	CASSLTRLLNYGYTF
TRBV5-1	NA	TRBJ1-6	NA	TGCGCCAGCAGCTTGGCCGCGGCATCCAGGGAATGGGGTTCACCCCTCCACTTT	CASSLAAASREWGSPLHF
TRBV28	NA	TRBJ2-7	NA	TGTGCCAGCAGCCCGACAGAATCGAACTACGAGCAGTACTTC	CASSPTESNYEQYF
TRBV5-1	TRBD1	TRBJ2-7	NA	TGCGCCAGCAGCTTGGGGCAGGGGGCTTTCGACGAGCAGTACTTC	CASSLGQGAFDEQYF
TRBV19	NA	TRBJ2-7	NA	TGTGCCAGTAGTAGCGGGGGCAGGGAATCTCTCTACGAGCAGTACTTC	CASSSGGRESLYEQYF
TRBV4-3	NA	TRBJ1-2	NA	TGCGCCAGCAGCCAAGAAAGGGATCTGAGCTACACCTTC	CASSQERDLSYTF
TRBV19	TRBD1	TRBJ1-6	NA	TGTGCCAGTAGTACAGGGGGCTCCTATAATTCACCCCTCCACTTT	CASSTGGSYNSPLHF
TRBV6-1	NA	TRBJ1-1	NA	TGTGCCAGCAGTGAACGACTGAACACTGAAGCTTTCTTT	CASSERLNTEAFF
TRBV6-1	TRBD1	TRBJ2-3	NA	TGTGCCAGCAGTGACCCAGGGGGCAGCGGCACAGATACGCAGTATTTT	CASSDPGGSGTDTQYF
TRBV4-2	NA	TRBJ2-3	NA	TGTGCCAGCAGTTCCACCCGCGAGGCGAGTACGCAGTATTTT	CASSSTREASTQYF
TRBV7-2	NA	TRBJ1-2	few	TGTGCCAGCAGCCAGCAGGGCTCCTATGGCTACACCTTC	CASSQQGSYGYTF
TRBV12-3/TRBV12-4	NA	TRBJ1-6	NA	TGTGCCAGCAGCAGGGATAATTCACCCCTCCACTTT	CASSRDNSPLHF
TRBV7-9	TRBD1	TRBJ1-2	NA	TGTGCCAGCAGCTTAGGATTATACCGGGACAGGGACGAATCGGTCGAAAACTATGGCTACACCTTC	CASSLGLYRDRDESVENYGYTF
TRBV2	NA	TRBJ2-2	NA	TGTGCCAGCACCACCGAGTCGGGATTGGTCGGGGAGCTGTTTTTT	CASTTESGLVGELFF
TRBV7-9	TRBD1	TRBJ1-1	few	TGTGCCAGCAGCTTGTACGGACAGGGGAGGGTGGGCACTGAAGCTTTCTTT	CASSLYGQGRVGTEAFF
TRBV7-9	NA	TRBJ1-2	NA	TGTGCCAGCAGCGCGATGGGAGGCTACACCTTC	CASSAMGGYTF
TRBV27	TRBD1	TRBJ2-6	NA	TGTGCCAGCAGTTTAAGAGATCCAGGGGGCGCTGGGGCCAACGTCCTGACTTTC	CASSLRDPGGAGANVLTF
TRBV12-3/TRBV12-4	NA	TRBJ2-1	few	TGTGCCAGCAGTGAGGAAAGCTCCTACAATGAGCAGTTCTTC	CASSEESSYNEQFF
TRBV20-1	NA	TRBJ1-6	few	TGCAGTGCCGCCGGCGGGCATTCACCCCTCCACTTT	CSAAGGHSPLHF
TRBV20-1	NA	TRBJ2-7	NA	TGCAGTGCTAGTATGGGACGGCCCTCGGGCGAGCAGTACTTC	CSASMGRPSGEQYF
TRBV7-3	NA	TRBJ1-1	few	TGTGCCAGCAGCTTAACGGCCGAGCAGAGCGCTGAAGCTTTCTTT	CASSLTAEQSAEAFF
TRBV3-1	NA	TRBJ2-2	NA	TGTGCCAGCAGCCCTCGTTCTGGGAACACCGGGGAGCTGTTTTTT	CASSPRSGNTGELFF
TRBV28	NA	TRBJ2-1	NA	TGTGCCAGCCGACCCTTTGGGGGAGATGAGCAGTTCTTC	CASRPFGGDEQFF
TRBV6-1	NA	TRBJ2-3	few	TGTGCTAGCAGCCAGGGAAATACGCAGTATTTT	CASSQGNTQYF
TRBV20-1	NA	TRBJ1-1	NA	TGCAGTGCCATGGGCGGGGGCAAGGGCACTGAAGCTTTCTTT	CSAMGGGKGTEAFF
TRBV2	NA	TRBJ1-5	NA	TGTGCCGGCAGACAGACCGGCAATCAGCCCCAGCATTTT	CAGRQTGNQPQHF
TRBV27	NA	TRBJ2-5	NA	TGTGCCAGCAGTTTATTTAGCGTGGGGGTCCAGTACTTC	CASSLFSVGVQYF
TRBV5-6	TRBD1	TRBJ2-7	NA	TGTGCCAGCAGCTTTACCCCGGGACAGGTTTCCTACGAGCAGTACTTC	CASSFTPGQVSYEQYF
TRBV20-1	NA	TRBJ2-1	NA	TGCAGTGCTACACGGACTGCTGCCTACAATGAGCAGTTCTTC	CSATRTAAYNEQFF
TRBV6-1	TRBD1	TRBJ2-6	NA	TGTGCCAGCAAGGGGGCGGGTAAATCGACCTCTGGGGCCAACGTCCTGACTTTC	CASKGAGKSTSGANVLTF
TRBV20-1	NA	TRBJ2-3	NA	TGCAGTGCTAGAGATGCCGAGGGGGCTAGCGTGGATACGCAGTATTTT	CSARDAEGASVDTQYF
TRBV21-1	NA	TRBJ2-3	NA	TGTGCCAGCAGCTCGACTAGCGGGAGGGAAGATACGCAGTATTTT	CASSSTSGREDTQYF
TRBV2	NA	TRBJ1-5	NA	TGTGCCAGCACAGAATGGGGGGCCCAGGGTCAGCCCCAGCATTTT	CASTEWGAQGQPQHF
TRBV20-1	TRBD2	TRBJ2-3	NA	TGCAGTGCTGGGGCCAGCGGGAGGCGAGATACGCAGTATTTT	CSAGASGRRDTQYF
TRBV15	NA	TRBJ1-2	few	TGTGCCACCAGCAGGACGGAATATGGCTACACCTTC	CATSRTEYGYTF
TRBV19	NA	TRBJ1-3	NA	TGTGCCAGTAGGGCCAGAGCTGGAAACACCATATATTTT	CASRARAGNTIYF
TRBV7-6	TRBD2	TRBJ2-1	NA	TGTGCCAGCAGCAATAGCGGGGGGGCTTGGAATGAGCAGTTCTTC	CASSNSGGAWNEQFF